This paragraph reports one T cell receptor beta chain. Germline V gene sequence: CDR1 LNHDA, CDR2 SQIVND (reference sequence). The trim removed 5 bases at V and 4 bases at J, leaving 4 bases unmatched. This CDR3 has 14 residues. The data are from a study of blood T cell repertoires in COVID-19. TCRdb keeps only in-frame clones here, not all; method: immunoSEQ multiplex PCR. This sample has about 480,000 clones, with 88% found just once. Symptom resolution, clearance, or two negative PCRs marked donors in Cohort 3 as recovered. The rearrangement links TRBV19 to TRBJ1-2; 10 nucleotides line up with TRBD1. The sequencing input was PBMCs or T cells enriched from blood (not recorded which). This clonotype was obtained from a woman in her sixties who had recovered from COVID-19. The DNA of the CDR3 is TGTGCCAGTAGTCAGGGACAGGGGTTCTATGGCTACACCTTC. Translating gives CASSQGQGFYGYTF.